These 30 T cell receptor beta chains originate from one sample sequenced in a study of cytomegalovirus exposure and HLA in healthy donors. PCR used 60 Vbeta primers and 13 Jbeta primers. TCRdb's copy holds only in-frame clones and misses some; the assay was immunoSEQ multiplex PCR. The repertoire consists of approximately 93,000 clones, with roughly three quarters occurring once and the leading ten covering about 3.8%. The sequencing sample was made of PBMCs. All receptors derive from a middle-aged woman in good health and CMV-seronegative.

Here the CDR3 reads CAWSVVLGSEQYF. In DNA, the CDR3 is TGTGCCTGGAGTGTCGTCTTGGGCTCCGAGCAGTACTTC. This chain connects TRBV30 to TRBJ2-7; D gene unclear. V lost 0 bases to trimming and J lost 6 bases, with 12 bases between them. Looked up from germline, CDR1 is GTSNPN and CDR2 is SVGIG (reference sequence). CDR3 length: 13 amino acids. Using reference TRBV30 and TRBJ2-7 for the parts outside the CDR3, the full variable domain is SQTIHQWPATLVQPVGSPLSLECTVEGTSNPNLYWYRQAAGRGLQLLFYSVGIGQISSEVPQNLSASRPQDRQFILSSKKLLLSDSGFYLCAWSVVLGSEQYFGPGTRLTVT.

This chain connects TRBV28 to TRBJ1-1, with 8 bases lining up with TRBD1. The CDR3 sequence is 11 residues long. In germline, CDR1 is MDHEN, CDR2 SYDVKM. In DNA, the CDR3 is TGTGCTACCGGACAGGGTCGTCAAGCTTTCTTT. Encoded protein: CATGQGRQAFF.

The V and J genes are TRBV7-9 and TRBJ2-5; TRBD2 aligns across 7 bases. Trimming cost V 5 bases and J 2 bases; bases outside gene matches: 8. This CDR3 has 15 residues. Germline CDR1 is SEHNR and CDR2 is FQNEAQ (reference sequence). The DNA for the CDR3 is TGTGCCAGCAGCACCCGTAGCGGGCTACAAGAGACCCAGTACTTC. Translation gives CASSTRSGLQETQYF.

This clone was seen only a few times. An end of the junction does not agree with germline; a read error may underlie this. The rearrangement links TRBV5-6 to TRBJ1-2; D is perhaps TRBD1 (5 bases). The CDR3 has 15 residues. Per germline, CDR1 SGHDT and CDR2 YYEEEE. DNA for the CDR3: TGTGCCAGCAGCTCGGGGTGGAGGGGAAACTATGGCTACCCCTTC. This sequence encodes CASSSGWRGNYGYPF.

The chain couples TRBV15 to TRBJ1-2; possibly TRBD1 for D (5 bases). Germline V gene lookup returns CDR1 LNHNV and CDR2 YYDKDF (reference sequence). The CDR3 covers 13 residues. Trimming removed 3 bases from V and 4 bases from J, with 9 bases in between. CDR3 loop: CATSSSGGYGYTF. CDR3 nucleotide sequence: TGTGCCACCAGCAGTTCGGGGGGCTATGGCTACACCTTC.

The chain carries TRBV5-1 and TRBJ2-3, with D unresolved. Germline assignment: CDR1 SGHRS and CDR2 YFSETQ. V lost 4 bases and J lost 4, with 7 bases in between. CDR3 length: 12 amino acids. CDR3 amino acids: CASSRQSDTQYF. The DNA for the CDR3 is TGCGCCAGCAGCCGACAATCAGATACGCAGTATTTT. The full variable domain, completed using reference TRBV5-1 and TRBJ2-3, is KAGVTQTPRYLIKTRGQQVTLSCSPISGHRSVSWYQQTPGQGLQFLFEYFSETQRNKGNFPGRFSGRQFSNSRSEMNVSTLELGDSALYLCASSRQSDTQYFGPGTRLTVL.

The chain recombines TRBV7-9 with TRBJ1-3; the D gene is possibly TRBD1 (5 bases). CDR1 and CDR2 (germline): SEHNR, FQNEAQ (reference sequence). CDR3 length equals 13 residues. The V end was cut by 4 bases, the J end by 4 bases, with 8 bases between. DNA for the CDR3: TGTGCCAGCAGCTCAGGGCAAGGAAACACCATATATTTT. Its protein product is CASSSGQGNTIYF.

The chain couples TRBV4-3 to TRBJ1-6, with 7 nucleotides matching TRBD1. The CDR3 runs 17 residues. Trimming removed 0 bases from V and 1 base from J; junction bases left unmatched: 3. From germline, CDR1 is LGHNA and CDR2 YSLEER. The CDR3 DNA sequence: TGCGCCAGCAGCCAAGATTGGGACAGATCCTATAATTCACCCCTCCACTTT. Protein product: CASSQDWDRSYNSPLHF.

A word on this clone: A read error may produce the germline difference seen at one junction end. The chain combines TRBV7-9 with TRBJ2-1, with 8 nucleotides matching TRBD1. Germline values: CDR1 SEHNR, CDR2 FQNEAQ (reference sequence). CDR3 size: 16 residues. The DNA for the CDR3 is TGTTCCAGCAGCCCAAAGGAGGGACAGGTGACCTATGAGCAGTTCTTC. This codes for CSSSPKEGQVTYEQFF.

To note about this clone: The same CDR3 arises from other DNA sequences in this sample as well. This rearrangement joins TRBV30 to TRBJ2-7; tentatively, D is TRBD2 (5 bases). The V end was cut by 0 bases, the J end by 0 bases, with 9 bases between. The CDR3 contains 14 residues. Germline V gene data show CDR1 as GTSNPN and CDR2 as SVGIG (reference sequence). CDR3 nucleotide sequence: TGTGCCTGGAGTGTGGGTGGGAGCTCCTACGAGCAGTACTTC. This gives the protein CAWSVGGSSYEQYF.

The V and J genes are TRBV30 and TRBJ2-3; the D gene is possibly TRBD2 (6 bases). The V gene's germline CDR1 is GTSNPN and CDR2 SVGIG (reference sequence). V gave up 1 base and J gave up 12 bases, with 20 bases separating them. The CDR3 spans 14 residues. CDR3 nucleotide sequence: TGTGCCTGGAGTGCCCGGGAGTTCTTAAAGCCCCAGTATTTT. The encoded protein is CAWSAREFLKPQYF.

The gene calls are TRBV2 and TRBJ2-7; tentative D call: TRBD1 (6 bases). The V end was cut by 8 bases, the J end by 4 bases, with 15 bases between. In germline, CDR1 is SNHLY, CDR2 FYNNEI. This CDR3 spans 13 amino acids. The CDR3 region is CASQRTVDYEQYF. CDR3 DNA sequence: TGTGCCAGCCAGAGGACAGTAGATTACGAGCAGTACTTC.

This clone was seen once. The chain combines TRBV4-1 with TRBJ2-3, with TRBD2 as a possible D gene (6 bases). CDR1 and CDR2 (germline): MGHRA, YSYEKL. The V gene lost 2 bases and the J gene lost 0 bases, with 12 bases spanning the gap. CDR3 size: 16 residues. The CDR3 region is CASSQRSSGSTDTQYF. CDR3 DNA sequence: TGCGCCAGCAGCCAAAGGTCGAGCGGGAGCACAGATACGCAGTATTTT.

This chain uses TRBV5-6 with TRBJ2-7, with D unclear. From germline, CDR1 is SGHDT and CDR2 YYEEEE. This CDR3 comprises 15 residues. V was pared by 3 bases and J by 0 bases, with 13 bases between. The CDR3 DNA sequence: TGTGCCAGCAGCTACCGACTTATCAGCTCCTACGAGCAGTACTTC. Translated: CASSYRLISSYEQYF.

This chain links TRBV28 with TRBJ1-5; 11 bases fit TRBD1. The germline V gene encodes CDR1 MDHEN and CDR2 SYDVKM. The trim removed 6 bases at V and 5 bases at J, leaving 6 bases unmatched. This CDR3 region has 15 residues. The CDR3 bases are TGTGCCAGCAGCCCCGGGACAGGGGGAGATCAGCCCCAGCATTTT. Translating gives CASSPGTGGDQPQHF.

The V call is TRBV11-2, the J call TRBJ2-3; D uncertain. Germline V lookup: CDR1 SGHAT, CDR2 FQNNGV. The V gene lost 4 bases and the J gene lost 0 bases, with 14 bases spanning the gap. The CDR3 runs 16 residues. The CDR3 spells CASSYLFGTSTDTQYF. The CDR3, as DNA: TGTGCCAGCAGCTACCTTTTTGGTACTAGCACAGATACGCAGTATTTT.

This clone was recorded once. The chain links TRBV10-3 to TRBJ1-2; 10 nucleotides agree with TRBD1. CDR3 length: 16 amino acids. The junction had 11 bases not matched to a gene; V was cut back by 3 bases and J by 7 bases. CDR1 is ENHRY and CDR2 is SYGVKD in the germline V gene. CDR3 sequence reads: CAISDPERQGASGYTF. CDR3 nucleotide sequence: TGTGCCATCAGTGACCCCGAACGACAGGGGGCTAGTGGCTACACCTTC.

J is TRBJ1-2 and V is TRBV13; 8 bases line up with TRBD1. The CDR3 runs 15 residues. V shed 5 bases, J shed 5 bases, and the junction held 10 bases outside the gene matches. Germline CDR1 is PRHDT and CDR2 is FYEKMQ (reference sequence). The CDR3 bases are TGTGCCAGCAGCACTTACTGGACAGGGAGTTATGGCTACACCTTC. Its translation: CASSTYWTGSYGYTF. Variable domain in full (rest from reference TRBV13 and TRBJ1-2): AAGVIQSPRHLIKEKRETATLKCYPIPRHDTVYWYQQGPGQDPQFLISFYEKMQSDKGSIPDRFSAQQFSDYHSELNMSSLELGDSALYFCASSTYWTGSYGYTFGSGTRLTVV.

This chain's CDR3 is CASRGQVEAFF. Written as DNA, the CDR3 is TGTGCCAGCAGAGGACAGGTTGAAGCTTTCTTT. The chain couples TRBV28 to TRBJ1-1, with TRBD1 matching over 7 bases. The CDR3 is 11 amino acids. V trimming: 6 bases; J trimming: 7 bases; junction bases outside the gene matches: 2. CDR1 is MDHEN, CDR2 SYDVKM, per germline. Supplemented by reference TRBV28 and TRBJ1-1, the full variable domain reads DVKVTQSSRYLVKRTGEKVFLECVQDMDHENMFWYRQDPGLGLRLIYFSYDVKMKEKGDIPEGYSVSREKKERFSLILESASTNQTSMYLCASRGQVEAFFGQGTRLTVV.

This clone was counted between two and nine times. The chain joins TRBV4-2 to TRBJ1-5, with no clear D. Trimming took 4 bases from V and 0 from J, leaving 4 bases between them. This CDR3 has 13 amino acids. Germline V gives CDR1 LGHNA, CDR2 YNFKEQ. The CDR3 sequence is CASSPNSNQPQHF. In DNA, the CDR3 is TGTGCCAGCAGCCCCAATAGCAATCAGCCCCAGCATTTT.

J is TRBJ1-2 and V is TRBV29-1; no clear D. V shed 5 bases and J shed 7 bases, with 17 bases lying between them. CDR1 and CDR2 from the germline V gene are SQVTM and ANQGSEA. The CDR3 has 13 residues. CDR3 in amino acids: CSVHYRGGGGYTF. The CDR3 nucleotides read TGCAGCGTTCACTACCGTGGAGGCGGTGGCTACACCTTC.

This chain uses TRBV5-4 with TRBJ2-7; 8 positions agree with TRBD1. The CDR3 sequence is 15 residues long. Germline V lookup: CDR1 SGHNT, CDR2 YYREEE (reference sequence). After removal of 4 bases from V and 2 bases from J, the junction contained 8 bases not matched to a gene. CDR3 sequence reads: CASSQTGTGAYEQYF. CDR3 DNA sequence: TGTGCCAGCAGCCAGACCGGGACAGGAGCCTACGAGCAGTACTTC.

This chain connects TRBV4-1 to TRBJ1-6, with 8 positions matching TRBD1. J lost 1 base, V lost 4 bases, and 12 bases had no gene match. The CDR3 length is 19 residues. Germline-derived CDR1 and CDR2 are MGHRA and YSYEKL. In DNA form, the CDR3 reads TGCGCCAGCAGCCCCCCCTCCGGACAGGGCATTTCCTATAATTCACCCCTCCACTTT. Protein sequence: CASSPPSGQGISYNSPLHF.

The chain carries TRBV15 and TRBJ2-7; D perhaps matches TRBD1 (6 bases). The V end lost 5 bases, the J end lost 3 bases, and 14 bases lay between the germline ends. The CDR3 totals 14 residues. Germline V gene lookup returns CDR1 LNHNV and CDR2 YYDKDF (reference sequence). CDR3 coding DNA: TGTGCCACCAGCCCCAGACAGGAGCACTACGAGCAGTACTTC. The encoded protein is CATSPRQEHYEQYF.

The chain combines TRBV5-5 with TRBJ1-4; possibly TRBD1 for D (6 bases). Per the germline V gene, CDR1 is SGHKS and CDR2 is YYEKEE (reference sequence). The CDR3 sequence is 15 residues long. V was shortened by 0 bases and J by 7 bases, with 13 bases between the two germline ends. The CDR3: CASSLVGAQGEKLFF. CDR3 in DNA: TGTGCCAGCAGCTTGGTGGGGGCCCAGGGTGAAAAACTGTTTTTT.

The CDR3 sequence: CASTTAGAANTGELFF. The CDR3 nucleotides are TGCGCCAGCACGACGGCGGGGGCCGCGAACACCGGGGAGCTGTTTTTT. The chain joins TRBV5-1 to TRBJ2-2; TRBD2 might be the D (7 bases). Germline values: CDR1 SGHRS, CDR2 YFSETQ. Trimming removed 6 bases at V and 0 bases at J, with 15 bases between. This CDR3 is built from 16 residues.

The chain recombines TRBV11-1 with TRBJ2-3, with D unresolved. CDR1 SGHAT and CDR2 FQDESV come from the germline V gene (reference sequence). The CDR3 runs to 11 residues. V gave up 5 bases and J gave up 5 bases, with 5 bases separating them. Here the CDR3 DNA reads TGTGCCAGCAGCCCTAGAGATACGCAGTATTTT. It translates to CASSPRDTQYF.

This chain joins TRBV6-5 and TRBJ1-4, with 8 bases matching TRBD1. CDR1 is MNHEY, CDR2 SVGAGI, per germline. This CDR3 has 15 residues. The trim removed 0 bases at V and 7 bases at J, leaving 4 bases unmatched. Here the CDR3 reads CASSYSGTGFEKLFF. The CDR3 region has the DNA TGTGCCAGCAGTTACTCGGGGACAGGATTTGAAAAACTGTTTTTT.

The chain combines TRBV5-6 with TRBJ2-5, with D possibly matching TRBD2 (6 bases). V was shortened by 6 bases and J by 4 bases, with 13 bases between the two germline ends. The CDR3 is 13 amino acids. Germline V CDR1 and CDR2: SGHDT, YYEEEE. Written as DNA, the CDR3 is TGTGCCAGCACGGCCGGAGGGGTAGAGACCCAGTACTTC. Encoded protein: CASTAGGVETQYF. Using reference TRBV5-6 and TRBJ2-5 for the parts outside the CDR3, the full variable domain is DAGVTQSPTHLIKTRGQQVTLRCSPKSGHDTVSWYQQALGQGPQFIFQYYEEEERQRGNFPDRFSGHQFPNYSSELNVNALLLGDSALYLCASTAGGVETQYFGPGTRLLVL.

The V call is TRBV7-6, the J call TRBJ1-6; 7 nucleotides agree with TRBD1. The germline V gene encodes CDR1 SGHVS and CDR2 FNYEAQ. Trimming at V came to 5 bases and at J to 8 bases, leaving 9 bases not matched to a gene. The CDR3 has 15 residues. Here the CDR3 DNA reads TGTGCCAGCAGCCCAAGCACAGGGGTGGATTCACCCCTCCACTTT. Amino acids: CASSPSTGVDSPLHF.